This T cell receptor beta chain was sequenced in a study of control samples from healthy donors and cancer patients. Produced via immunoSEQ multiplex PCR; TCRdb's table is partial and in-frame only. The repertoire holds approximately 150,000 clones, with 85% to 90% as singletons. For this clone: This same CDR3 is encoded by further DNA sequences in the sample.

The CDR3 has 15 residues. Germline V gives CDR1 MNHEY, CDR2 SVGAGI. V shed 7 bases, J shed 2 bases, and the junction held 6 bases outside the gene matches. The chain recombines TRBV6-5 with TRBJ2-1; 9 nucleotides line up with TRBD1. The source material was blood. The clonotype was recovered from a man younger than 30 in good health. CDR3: CASIKRTGAYNEQFF. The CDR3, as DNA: TGTGCCAGCATCAAACGGACAGGGGCCTACAATGAGCAGTTCTTC.